Below are 10 T cell receptor beta chains sequenced from a single sample in a study of cytomegalovirus exposure and HLA in healthy donors. Primers for the PCR totalled 60 Vbeta and 13 Jbeta. TCRdb keeps only in-frame clones here, not all; method: immunoSEQ multiplex PCR. The table has about 130,000 clones, about 74% seen once; the top ten hold over 3.5%. Sequenced: PBMCs. The receptors come from a woman aged 50 to 60 in good health and CMV-seropositive.

The V gene is TRBV18, the J gene TRBJ2-1; D might be TRBD1 (5 bases). Trimming left V 6 bases short and J 4 bases short, with 10 bases between. Germline V gives CDR1 KGHSH, CDR2 LQKENI. The CDR3 consists of 13 residues. The CDR3: CASSSRGYNEQFF. The CDR3 nucleotides are TGTGCCAGCTCCTCTAGGGGATACAATGAGCAGTTCTTC.

The rearrangement uses TRBV7-2 and TRBJ2-3; 9 bases agree with TRBD2. The V segment lost 3 bases and the J segment 6 bases; nucleotides outside the gene matches: 7. The germline CDR1 and CDR2 sequences are SGHTA and FQGNSA. The CDR3 covers 15 residues. CDR3 coding DNA: TGTGCCAGCAGCTTTGCGGGGGGGCGGATCGATACGCAGTATTTT. Translation gives CASSFAGGRIDTQYF.

The chain links TRBV19 to TRBJ2-6; the D gene is possibly TRBD1 (6 bases). V was clipped by 6 bases and J by 0 bases, with 21 bases between them. The V gene's germline CDR1 is LNHDA and CDR2 SQIVND (reference sequence). CDR3 size: 19 residues. In DNA form, the CDR3 reads TGTGCCAGTAGGACGCCCGTGGGACAAGGGAGCTCTGGGGCCAACGTCCTGACTTTC. This codes for CASRTPVGQGSSGANVLTF.

The rearrangement joins TRBV29-1 to TRBJ1-1, with 8 bases aligning to TRBD1. Trimming took 6 bases from V and 3 from J; bases not matched to a gene: 9. The CDR3 length is 14 residues. Per the germline V gene, CDR1 is SQVTM and CDR2 is ANQGSEA. The CDR3 here is CSVVTGVEDTEAFF. As DNA, the CDR3 is TGCAGCGTGGTGACAGGGGTCGAAGACACTGAAGCTTTCTTT.

The rearrangement uses TRBV29-1 and TRBJ2-3; D is unclear. V was pared by 5 bases and J by 2 bases, with 11 bases between. The germline V gene encodes CDR1 SQVTM and CDR2 ANQGSEA. CDR3 length: 13 residues. CDR3 region: CSVQTDFTDTQYF. CDR3 DNA: TGCAGCGTTCAAACAGATTTCACAGATACGCAGTATTTT.

This chain uses TRBV11-2 with TRBJ2-2, with TRBD1 identical over 7 bases. Trimming at V came to 5 bases and at J to 5 bases, leaving 11 bases not matched to a gene. The CDR3 extends over 16 amino acids. CDR1 SGHAT and CDR2 FQNNGV come from the germline V gene. The CDR3: CASSIRQGTRTGELFF. The CDR3 region has the DNA TGTGCCAGCAGCATAAGACAGGGAACAAGGACCGGGGAGCTGTTTTTT. Full variable domain (missing parts from reference TRBV11-2 and TRBJ2-2): EAGVAQSPRYKIIEKRQSVAFWCNPISGHATLYWYQQILGQGPKLLIQFQNNGVVDDSQLPKDRFSAERLKGVDSTLKIQPAKLEDSAVYLCASSIRQGTRTGELFFGEGSRLTVL.

The table lists this clone with a count of one. This chain links TRBV6-4 with TRBJ2-4; TRBD2 is a possible D gene (6 bases). Trimming took 3 bases from V and 1 from J, leaving 13 bases between them. Germline V CDR1 and CDR2: MRHNA, SNTAGT. The CDR3 extends over 16 amino acids. The CDR3 sequence is CASSETSEGAKNIQYF. The CDR3 DNA sequence: TGTGCCAGCAGTGAGACTAGTGAGGGGGCCAAAAACATTCAGTACTTC.

To note about this clone: Distinct nucleotide sequences in the sample also encode this CDR3. The chain employs TRBV28 and TRBJ1-2; D unclear. This CDR3 has 11 residues. V lost 6 bases and J 4 bases, leaving 6 bases between the germline ends. CDR1 is MDHEN, CDR2 SYDVKM, per germline. The CDR3 nucleotides read TGTGCCAGCAGCCGACTCTATGGCTACACCTTC. Protein product: CASSRLYGYTF.

CDR3 sequence reads: CASTTTGSSYNEQFF. The CDR3 bases are TGTGCCAGCACCACGACAGGGAGCTCCTACAATGAGCAGTTCTTC. The gene calls are TRBV28 and TRBJ2-1; 7 bases fit TRBD1. CDR1 is MDHEN and CDR2 is SYDVKM in the germline V gene. V shed 7 bases and J 0 bases; nucleotides not matched to a gene: 6. The CDR3 loop spans 15 amino acids.

This clone was seen a single time. The chain links TRBV7-9 to TRBJ2-7, with D tentatively TRBD1 (5 bases). CDR3 length: 14 amino acids. Per germline, CDR1 SEHNR and CDR2 FQNEAQ (reference sequence). V was trimmed by 1 base and J by 6 bases, leaving 13 bases between them. The CDR3 coding sequence is TGTGCCAGCAGCTTAGAGGCCCAGGGAAGCGAGCAGTACTTC. Protein: CASSLEAQGSEQYF.